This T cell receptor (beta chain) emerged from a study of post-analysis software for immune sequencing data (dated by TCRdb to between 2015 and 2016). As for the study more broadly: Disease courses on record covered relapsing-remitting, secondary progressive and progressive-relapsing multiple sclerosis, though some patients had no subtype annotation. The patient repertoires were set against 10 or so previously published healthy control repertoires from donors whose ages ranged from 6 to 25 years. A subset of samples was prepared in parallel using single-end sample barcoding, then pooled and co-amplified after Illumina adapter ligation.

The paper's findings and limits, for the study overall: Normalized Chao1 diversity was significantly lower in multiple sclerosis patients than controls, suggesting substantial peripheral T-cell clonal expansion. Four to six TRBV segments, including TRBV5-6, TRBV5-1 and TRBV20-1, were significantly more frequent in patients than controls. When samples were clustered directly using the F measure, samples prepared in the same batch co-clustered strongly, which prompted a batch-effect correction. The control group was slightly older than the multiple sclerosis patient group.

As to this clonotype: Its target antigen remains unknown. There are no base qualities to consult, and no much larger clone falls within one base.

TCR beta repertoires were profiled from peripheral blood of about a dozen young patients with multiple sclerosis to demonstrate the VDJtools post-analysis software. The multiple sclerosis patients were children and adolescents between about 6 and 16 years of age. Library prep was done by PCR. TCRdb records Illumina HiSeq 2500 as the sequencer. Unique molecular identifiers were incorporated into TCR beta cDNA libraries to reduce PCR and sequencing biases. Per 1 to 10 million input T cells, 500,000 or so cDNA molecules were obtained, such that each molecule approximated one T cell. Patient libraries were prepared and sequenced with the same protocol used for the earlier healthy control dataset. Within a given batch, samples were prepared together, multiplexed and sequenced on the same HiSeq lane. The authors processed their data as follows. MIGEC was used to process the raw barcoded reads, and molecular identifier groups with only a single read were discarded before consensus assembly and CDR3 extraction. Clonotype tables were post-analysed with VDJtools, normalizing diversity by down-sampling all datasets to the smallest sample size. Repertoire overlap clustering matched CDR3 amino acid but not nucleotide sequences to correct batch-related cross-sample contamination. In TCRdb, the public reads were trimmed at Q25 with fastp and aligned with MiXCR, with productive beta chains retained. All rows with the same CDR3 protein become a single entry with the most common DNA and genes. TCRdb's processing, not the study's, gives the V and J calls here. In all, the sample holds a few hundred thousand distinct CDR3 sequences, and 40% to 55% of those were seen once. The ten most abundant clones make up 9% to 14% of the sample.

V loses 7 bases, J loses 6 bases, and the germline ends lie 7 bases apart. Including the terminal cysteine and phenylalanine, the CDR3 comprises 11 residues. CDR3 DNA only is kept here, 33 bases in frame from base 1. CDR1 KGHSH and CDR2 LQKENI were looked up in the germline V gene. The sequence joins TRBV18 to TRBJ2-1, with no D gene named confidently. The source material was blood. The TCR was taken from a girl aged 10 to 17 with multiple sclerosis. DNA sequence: TGTGCCAGCTTCCGCGCCAATGAGCAGTTCTTC. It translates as CASFRANEQFF.